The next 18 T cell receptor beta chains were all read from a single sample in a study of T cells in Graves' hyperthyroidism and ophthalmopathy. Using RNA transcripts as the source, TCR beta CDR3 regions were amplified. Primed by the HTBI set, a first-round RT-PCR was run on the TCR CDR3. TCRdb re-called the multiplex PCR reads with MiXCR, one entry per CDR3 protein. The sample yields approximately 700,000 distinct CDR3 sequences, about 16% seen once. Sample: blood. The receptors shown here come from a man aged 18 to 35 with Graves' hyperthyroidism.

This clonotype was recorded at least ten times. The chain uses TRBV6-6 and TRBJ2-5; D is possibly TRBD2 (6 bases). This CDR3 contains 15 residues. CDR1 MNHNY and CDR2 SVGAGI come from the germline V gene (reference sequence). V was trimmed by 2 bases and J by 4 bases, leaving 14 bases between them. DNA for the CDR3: TGTGCCAGCAGTTACGGAGGACGGAGGGGAGAGACCCAGTACTTC. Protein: CASSYGGRRGETQYF.

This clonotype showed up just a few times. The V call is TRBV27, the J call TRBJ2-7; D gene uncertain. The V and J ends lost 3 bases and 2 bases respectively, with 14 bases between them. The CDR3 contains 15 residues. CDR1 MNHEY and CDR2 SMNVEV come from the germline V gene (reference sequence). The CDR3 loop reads CASSLNSFNPYEQYF. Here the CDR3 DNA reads TGTGCCAGCAGTTTGAACAGTTTTAACCCCTACGAGCAGTACTTC.

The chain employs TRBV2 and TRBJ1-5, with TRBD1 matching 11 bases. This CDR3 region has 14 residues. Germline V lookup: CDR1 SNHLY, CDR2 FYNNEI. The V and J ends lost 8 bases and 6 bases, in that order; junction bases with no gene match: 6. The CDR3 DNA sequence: TGTGCCAGCGGGTGGACAGGGGGCGGTCAGCCCCAGCATTTT. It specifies CASGWTGGGQPQHF.

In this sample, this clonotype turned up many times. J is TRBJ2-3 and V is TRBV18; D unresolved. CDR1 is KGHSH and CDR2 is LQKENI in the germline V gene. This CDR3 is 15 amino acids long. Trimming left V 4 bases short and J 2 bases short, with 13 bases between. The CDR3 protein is CASSLVGSDTDTQYF. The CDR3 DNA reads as TGTGCCAGCTCACTCGTAGGGTCGGACACAGATACGCAGTATTTT.

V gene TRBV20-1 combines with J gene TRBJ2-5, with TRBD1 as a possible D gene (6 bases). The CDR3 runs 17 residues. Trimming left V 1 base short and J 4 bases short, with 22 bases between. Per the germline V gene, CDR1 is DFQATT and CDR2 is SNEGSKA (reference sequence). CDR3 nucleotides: TGCAGTGCTAGAGGCGTTCGGGGACACCTAGTCGTAGAGACCCAGTACTTC. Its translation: CSARGVRGHLVVETQYF.

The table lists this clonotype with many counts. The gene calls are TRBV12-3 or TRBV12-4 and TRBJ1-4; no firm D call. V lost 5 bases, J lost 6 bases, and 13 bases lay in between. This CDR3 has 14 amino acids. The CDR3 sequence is CASSLSESYEKLFF. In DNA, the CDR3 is TGTGCCAGCAGTCTCTCCGAATCTTATGAAAAACTGTTTTTT.

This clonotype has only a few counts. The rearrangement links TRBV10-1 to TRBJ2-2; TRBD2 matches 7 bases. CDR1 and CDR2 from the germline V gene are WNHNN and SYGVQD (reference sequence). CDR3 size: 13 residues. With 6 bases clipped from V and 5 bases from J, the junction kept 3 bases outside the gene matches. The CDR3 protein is CASRARGTGELFF. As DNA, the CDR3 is TGCGCCAGCAGAGCGCGGGGGACCGGGGAGCTGTTTTTT.

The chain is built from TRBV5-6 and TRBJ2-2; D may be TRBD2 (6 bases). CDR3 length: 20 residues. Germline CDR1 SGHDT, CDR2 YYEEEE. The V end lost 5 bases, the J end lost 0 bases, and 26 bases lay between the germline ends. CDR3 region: CASRKHGGAGRVSNTGELFF. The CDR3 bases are TGTGCCAGCAGGAAACACGGAGGGGCGGGAAGGGTATCGAACACCGGGGAGCTGTTTTTT. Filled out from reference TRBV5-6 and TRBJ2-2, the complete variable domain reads DAGVTQSPTHLIKTRGQQVTLRCSPKSGHDTVSWYQQALGQGPQFIFQYYEEEERQRGNFPDRFSGHQFPNYSSELNVNALLLGDSALYLCASRKHGGAGRVSNTGELFFGEGSRLTVL.

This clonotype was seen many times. This chain's CDR3 is CAISGQASPYEQYF. The DNA for the CDR3 is TGTGCCATCAGTGGACAGGCAAGCCCCTACGAGCAGTACTTC. The chain employs TRBV10-3 and TRBJ2-7, with D possibly matching TRBD1 (6 bases). Germline CDR1 and CDR2: ENHRY and SYGVKD. The CDR3 contains 14 residues. V was trimmed by 4 bases and J by 2 bases, leaving 12 bases between them.

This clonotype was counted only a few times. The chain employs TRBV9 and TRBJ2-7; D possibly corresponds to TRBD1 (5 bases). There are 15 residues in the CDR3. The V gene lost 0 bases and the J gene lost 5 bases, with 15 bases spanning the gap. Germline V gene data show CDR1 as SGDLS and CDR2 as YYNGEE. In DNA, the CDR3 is TGTGCCAGCAGCGTAGGTCCCGCAGGGTCGGACGAGCAGTACTTC. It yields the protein CASSVGPAGSDEQYF. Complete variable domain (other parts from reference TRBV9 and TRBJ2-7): DSGVTQTPKHLITATGQRVTLRCSPRSGDLSVYWYQQSLDQGLQFLIQYYNGEERAKGNILERFSAQQFPDLHSELNLSSLELGDSALYFCASSVGPAGSDEQYFGPGTRLTVT.

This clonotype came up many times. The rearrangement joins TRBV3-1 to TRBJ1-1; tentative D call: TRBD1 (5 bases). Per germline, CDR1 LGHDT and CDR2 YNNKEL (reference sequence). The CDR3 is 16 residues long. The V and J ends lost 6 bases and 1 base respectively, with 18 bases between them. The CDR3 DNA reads TGTGCCAGCAGGCCTACCCCCCTGGGACCGAACACTGAAGCTTTCTTT. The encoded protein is CASRPTPLGPNTEAFF. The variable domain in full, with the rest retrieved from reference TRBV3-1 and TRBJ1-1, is DTAVSQTPKYLVTQMGNDKSIKCEQNLGHDTMYWYKQDSKKFLKIMFSYNNKELIINETVPNRFSPKSPDKAHLNLHINSLELGDSAVYFCASRPTPLGPNTEAFFGQGTRLTVV.

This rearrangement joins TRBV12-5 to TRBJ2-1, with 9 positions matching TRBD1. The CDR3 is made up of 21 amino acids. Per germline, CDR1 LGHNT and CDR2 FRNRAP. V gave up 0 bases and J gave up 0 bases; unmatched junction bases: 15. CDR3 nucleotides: TGTGCTAGTGGTTTGGTACTTTCGGGACAGGGTTGGAAAAACTCCTACAATGAGCAGTTCTTC. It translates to CASGLVLSGQGWKNSYNEQFF.

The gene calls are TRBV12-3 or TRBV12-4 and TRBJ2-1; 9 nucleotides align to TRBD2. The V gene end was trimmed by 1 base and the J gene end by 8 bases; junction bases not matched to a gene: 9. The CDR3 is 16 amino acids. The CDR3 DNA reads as TGTGCCAGCAGTTTAGGGGGCCTAGCGGGATTAGATGAGCAGTTCTTC. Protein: CASSLGGLAGLDEQFF.

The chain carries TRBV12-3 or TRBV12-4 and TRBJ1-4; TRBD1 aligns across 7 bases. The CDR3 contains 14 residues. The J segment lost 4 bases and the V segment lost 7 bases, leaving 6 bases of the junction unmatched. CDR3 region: CASTLTGLNEKLFF. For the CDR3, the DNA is TGTGCCAGCACTTTGACAGGGCTTAATGAAAAACTGTTTTTT.

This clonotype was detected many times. CDR3 in DNA: TGCAGTGCTATCCGGGACGGCAGAAAGGACACTGAAGCTTTCTTT. Translation: CSAIRDGRKDTEAFF. This rearrangement joins TRBV20-1 to TRBJ1-1; TRBD1 is a possible D gene (5 bases). From germline, CDR1 is DFQATT and CDR2 SNEGSKA (reference sequence). The CDR3 sequence is 15 residues long. The V end lost 4 bases, the J end lost 3 bases, and 18 bases lay between the germline ends.

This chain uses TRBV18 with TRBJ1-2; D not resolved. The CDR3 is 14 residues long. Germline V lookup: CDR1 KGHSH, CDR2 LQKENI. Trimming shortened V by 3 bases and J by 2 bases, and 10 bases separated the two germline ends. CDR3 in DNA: TGTGCCAGCTCACCTGGAAGGTCGAACTATGGCTACACCTTC. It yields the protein CASSPGRSNYGYTF.

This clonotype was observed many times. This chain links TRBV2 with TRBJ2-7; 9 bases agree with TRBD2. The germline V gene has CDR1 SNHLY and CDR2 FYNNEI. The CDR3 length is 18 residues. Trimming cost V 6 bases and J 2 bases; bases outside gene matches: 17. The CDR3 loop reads CASSAMGAGGLLTYEQYF. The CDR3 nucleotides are TGTGCCAGCAGCGCCATGGGGGCGGGAGGGCTCCTGACCTACGAGCAGTACTTC.

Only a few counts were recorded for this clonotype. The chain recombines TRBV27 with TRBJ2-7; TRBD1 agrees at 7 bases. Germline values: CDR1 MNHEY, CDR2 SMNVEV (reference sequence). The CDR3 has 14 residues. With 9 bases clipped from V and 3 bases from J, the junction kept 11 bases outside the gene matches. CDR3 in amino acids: CASAALGQIYEQYF. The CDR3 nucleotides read TGTGCCAGTGCTGCGCTGGGACAGATCTACGAGCAGTACTTC.